This T cell receptor beta chain was observed in a study of blood T cell repertoires in COVID-19. This CDR3 contains 19 residues. V was cut by 2 bases and J by 10 bases, with 27 bases left in between. Germline V gene sequence: CDR1 MDHEN, CDR2 SYDVKM. This clone has a single count. The assay was immunoSEQ multiplex PCR, and TCRdb's table has in-frame clones only and misses some. The sample has over 200,000 clones, approximately 86% seen once; the top ten hold roughly 0.7%. This TCR derives from a man aged 35-49 years with acute or convalescent COVID-19. Sequences were obtained from peripheral blood. The V and J genes are TRBV28 and TRBJ1-6; D may be TRBD1 (5 bases). The CDR3, as DNA: TGTGCCAGCAGTTTACCCCCACATCCGGGACCCGGGGGGGGGTCACCCCTCCACTTT. Translated, it gives CASSLPPHPGPGGGSPLHF.